These 31 T cell receptor beta chains were all obtained from the same sample, sequenced in a study of T cells expressing NK-cell markers (dated by TCRdb to the early 2020s). The library was made by 5' RACE. The sample was run on an Illumina HiSeq 2000. TCRdb reprocessed the sequencing reads and holds a single record per CDR3 protein sequence, with no DNA. The sample table gives some 300,000 distinct CDR3 sequences. In total, the top ten clones hold about 0.39% of the sample. The sample taken for sequencing was blood T cells: a sorted CD56 or NKG2C T cell subset, CD4+ or CD8+ T cells, or bulk PBMC T cells (not recorded which). These receptors were obtained from a man between 18 and 29 years old in good health. Donor details come from another sample of the same person, matched by shared clones.

V and J are TRBV12-3 or TRBV12-4 and TRBJ2-3; the TRBD1 assignment by TCRdb is unverifiable without DNA. The CDR3 spans 15 residues. The CDR3 here is CASSPQRERGDTQYF.

V and J are TRBV7-3 and TRBJ2-3; TCRdb gives TRBD2 as the D gene, but with no DNA this cannot be confirmed. The CDR3 length is 15 residues. Germline V CDR1 and CDR2: SGHTA, FQGTGA. CDR3: CASSIGLAGRDTQYF.

V usage is TRBV20-1 and J usage is TRBJ2-3; as DNA is missing, the TRBD2 call by TCRdb cannot be tested. This CDR3 is built from 18 residues. The germline CDR1 and CDR2 sequences are DFQATT and SNEGSKA (reference sequence). CDR3 loop: CSASRNSLAGARADTQYF.

V and J are TRBV9 and TRBJ2-1; absent DNA, TCRdb's TRBD1 call cannot be checked. The CDR3 spans 16 residues. The germline gives CDR1 SGDLS, CDR2 YYNGEE. The CDR3 loop is CASSVGGRSIYNEQFF.

The chain recombines TRBV4-3 with TRBJ2-1; there is no DNA to check the TCRdb D call of TRBD2. Germline V gene sequence: CDR1 LGHNA, CDR2 YSLEER. The CDR3 runs to 16 residues. The CDR3 protein is CASSQETSGAYNEQFF.

This chain links TRBV3-1 with TRBJ1-2; TCRdb returns TRBD1, unconfirmable since there is no DNA. The germline CDR1 and CDR2 sequences are LGHDT and YNNKEL (reference sequence). The CDR3 covers 15 residues. The CDR3 protein is CASSQDSGLGYGYTF.

V usage is TRBV5-1 and J usage is TRBJ2-6; absent DNA, TCRdb's TRBD1 call cannot be checked. CDR1 is SGHRS and CDR2 is YFSETQ in the germline V gene. The CDR3 runs 18 residues. CDR3 protein: CASSLRDRSSTGANVLTF.

The genes are TRBV28 and TRBJ2-3. Germline V gene data show CDR1 as MDHEN and CDR2 as SYDVKM. This CDR3 contains 14 residues. CDR3 residues: CASSPIRDTDTQYF.

The V and J genes are TRBV30 and TRBJ1-1. CDR3 length: 14 residues. Germline-derived CDR1 and CDR2 are GTSNPN and SVGIG (reference sequence). CDR3: CAWSVQFKDTEAFF.

The CDR3 is CASKLLETQYF. The V call is TRBV5-5, the J call TRBJ2-5. The CDR3 sequence is 11 residues long. Germline V lookup: CDR1 SGHKS, CDR2 YYEKEE (reference sequence).

This chain links TRBV2 with TRBJ2-3; the TCRdb call, TRBD2, lacks DNA for checking. Per germline, CDR1 SNHLY and CDR2 FYNNEI. The CDR3 sequence is 11 residues long. CDR3 sequence: CAIDLGLVQYF.

This sequence joins TRBV5-5 and TRBJ2-2. Per germline, CDR1 SGHKS and CDR2 YYEKEE (reference sequence). CDR3 size: 11 residues. This chain's CDR3 is CASRIAGELFF.

The chain joins TRBV29-1 to TRBJ1-2; TCRdb designates TRBD1, a call that cannot be tested without DNA. This CDR3 spans 11 amino acids. Germline-derived CDR1 and CDR2 are SQVTM and ANQGSEA. CDR3 region: CSALGTNGYTF.

J is TRBJ2-5 and V is TRBV12-3 or TRBV12-4. This CDR3 is 12 amino acids long. The CDR3 here is CASSSYRETQYF.

The chain couples TRBV29-1 to TRBJ1-5; TCRdb gives TRBD1 as the D gene, but with no DNA this cannot be confirmed. This CDR3 region has 14 residues. Germline CDR1 reads SQVTM; CDR2 reads ANQGSEA. The CDR3 protein is CSVVPGGGNQPQHF.

The rearrangement links TRBV6-6 to TRBJ2-1; TCRdb selects TRBD2, and the lack of DNA leaves this call unchecked. This CDR3 has 12 amino acids. The germline V gene has CDR1 MNHNY and CDR2 SVGAGI (reference sequence). CDR3 sequence: CASASDYYEQFF.

The V and J genes are TRBV12-3 or TRBV12-4 and TRBJ1-1; no DNA is available, so the TRBD1 call from TCRdb remains unchecked. This CDR3 has 12 residues. The CDR3 sequence: CASSQGTGEAFF.

This chain connects TRBV20-1 to TRBJ2-3; there is no DNA to check the TCRdb D call of TRBD1. Looked up from germline, CDR1 is DFQATT and CDR2 is SNEGSKA (reference sequence). The CDR3 has 14 residues. The CDR3 is CSALSGRGGDTQYF.

This chain joins TRBV6-1 and TRBJ1-3. CDR3 size: 13 residues. In germline, CDR1 is MNHNS, CDR2 SASEGT. The CDR3 loop reads CASSAPRGNTIYF.

The chain carries TRBV20-1 and TRBJ2-5. The CDR3 loop spans 12 amino acids. Germline V CDR1 and CDR2: DFQATT, SNEGSKA (reference sequence). CDR3 sequence: CSGGHGRETQYF.

The chain joins TRBV10-3 to TRBJ2-3; TCRdb selects TRBD2, and the lack of DNA leaves this call unchecked. This CDR3 is built from 16 residues. CDR1 ENHRY and CDR2 SYGVKD come from the germline V gene. This CDR3 reads CAISETSVPSTDTQYF.

The J gene is TRBJ2-7, the V gene TRBV5-1; TCRdb selects TRBD2, and the lack of DNA leaves this call unchecked. In germline, CDR1 is SGHRS, CDR2 YFSETQ. CDR3 size: 16 residues. CDR3 protein: CASSLARGSGIYEQYF. The whole variable domain, remainder taken from reference TRBV5-1 and TRBJ2-7, is KAGVTQTPRYLIKTRGQQVTLSCSPISGHRSVSWYQQTPGQGLQFLFEYFSETQRNKGNFPGRFSGRQFSNSRSEMNVSTLELGDSALYLCASSLARGSGIYEQYFGPGTRLTVT.

This chain uses TRBV2 with TRBJ2-5; TCRdb picks TRBD2, but there is no DNA to check that call. CDR3 length equals 14 residues. CDR1 and CDR2 from the germline V gene are SNHLY and FYNNEI. The CDR3 protein is CASSGTSGSETQYF.

CDR3 amino acids: CASSPPGGQGPDTQYF. The V call is TRBV18, the J call TRBJ2-3; TCRdb names TRBD1, which stays unverified in the absence of DNA. The CDR3 length is 16 residues. Per germline, CDR1 KGHSH and CDR2 LQKENI. The variable domain in full, with the rest retrieved from reference TRBV18 and TRBJ2-3, is NAGVMQNPRHLVRRRGQEARLRCSPMKGHSHVYWYRQLPEEGLKFMVYLQKENIIDESGMPKERFSAEFPKEGPSILRIQQVVRGDSAAYFCASSPPGGQGPDTQYFGPGTRLTVL.

V and J are TRBV10-3 and TRBJ2-3; TCRdb selects TRBD1, and the lack of DNA leaves this call unchecked. This CDR3 contains 14 residues. Germline V CDR1 and CDR2: ENHRY, SYGVKD. The CDR3 region is CAIRPRESTDTQYF.

This chain joins TRBV6-2 or TRBV6-3 and TRBJ2-1; TCRdb proposes TRBD2, but this gene call is untestable without DNA. This CDR3 is built from 16 residues. Germline V gene data show CDR1 as MNHEY and CDR2 as SVGEGT. The CDR3 loop reads CASSYSGRDKYNEQFF.

The CDR3 sequence: CASSLLGNQETQYF. V and J are TRBV5-5 and TRBJ2-5. Germline V lookup: CDR1 SGHKS, CDR2 YYEKEE (reference sequence). The CDR3 totals 14 residues.

CDR3 sequence reads: CASSGTSRADTQYF. J is TRBJ2-3 and V is TRBV6-4; lacking DNA, the TRBD2 call made by TCRdb goes unchecked. The germline V gene encodes CDR1 MRHNA and CDR2 SNTAGT. There are 14 residues in the CDR3.

The chain is built from TRBV10-3 and TRBJ2-3. Germline V gene data show CDR1 as ENHRY and CDR2 as SYGVKD. This CDR3 contains 13 residues. The CDR3 reads CAVLGIGTDTQYF.

The chain employs TRBV29-1 and TRBJ2-3; as DNA is missing, the TRBD2 call by TCRdb cannot be tested. Per germline, CDR1 SQVTM and CDR2 ANQGSEA. This CDR3 has 14 amino acids. This CDR3 is CSVKTSGWRDTQYF.

This chain links TRBV12-3 or TRBV12-4 with TRBJ2-5. The CDR3 loop spans 11 amino acids. This chain's CDR3 is CASSLAGPKNF.